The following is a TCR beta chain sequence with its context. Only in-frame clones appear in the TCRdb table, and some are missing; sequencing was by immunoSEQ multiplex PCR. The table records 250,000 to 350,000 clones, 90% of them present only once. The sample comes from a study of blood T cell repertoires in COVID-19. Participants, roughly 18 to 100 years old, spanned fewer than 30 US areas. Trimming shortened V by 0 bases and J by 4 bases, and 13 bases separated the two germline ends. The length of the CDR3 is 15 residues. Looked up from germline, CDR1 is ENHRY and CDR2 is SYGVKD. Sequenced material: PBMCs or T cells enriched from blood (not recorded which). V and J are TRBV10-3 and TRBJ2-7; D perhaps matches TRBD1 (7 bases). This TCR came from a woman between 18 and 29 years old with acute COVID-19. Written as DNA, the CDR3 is TGTGCCATCAGTGAGTCTGAACAGGGGAGGTACGAGCAGTACTTC. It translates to CAISESEQGRYEQYF.